Presented here are 14 T cell receptor beta chains from one specimen sequenced in a study of regulatory T cells in long-lasting Graves disease (dated by TCRdb to about 2021). In light of the paper, this sample's time point label describes: persistent/refractory GD, antithyroid drugs over 5 years with positive TRAb. For both TCR sequencing and RNA sequencing, RNA was extracted from PBMCs using TRIzol. Libraries came from multiplex PCR. Sequencing instrument: Illumina HiSeq 4000. TCR beta libraries were built with iRepertoire HTBI primers and Arm-PCR amplification of CDR3 regions. The raw public data were reprocessed by TCRdb itself: fastp quality trimming at Q25, MiXCR clonotype calling, in-frame beta chains only. Rows are unified per CDR3 protein, each entry keeping the most common DNA and genes. Counted in this sample were about 660,000 distinct CDR3 sequences; 30% of them appeared once. The top ten constitute around 40% of the sample.

This specimen was peripheral blood mononuclear cells (PBMCs), taken when the disease was refractory, from a patient treated with antithyroid drugs. Every receptor here comes from a female donor with Graves disease.

The gene calls are TRBV25-1 and TRBJ2-7; D is undetermined. The length of the CDR3 is 12 residues. V lost 1 base and J lost 4, with 5 bases in between. Germline V gives CDR1 MGHDK, CDR2 SYGVNS. CDR3 nucleotides: TGTGCCAGCAGTGAATTGGAGTACGAGCAGTACTTC. It encodes CASSELEYEQYF.

The chain has TRBV30 and TRBJ1-6; no definite D call. From germline, CDR1 is GTSNPN and CDR2 SVGIG (reference sequence). V lost 3 bases and J lost 5, with 8 bases in between. The length of the CDR3 is 13 residues. CDR3 amino acids: CAWSLGDNSPLHF. CDR3 sequence (DNA): TGTGCCTGGAGCCTCGGTGATAATTCACCCCTCCACTTT.

This clonotype was recorded many times. J is TRBJ1-1 and V is TRBV28; D gene uncertain. V lost 4 bases, J lost 4 bases, and 10 bases lay in between. This CDR3 is built from 13 residues. Germline assignment: CDR1 MDHEN and CDR2 SYDVKM. CDR3 sequence (DNA): TGTGCCAGCAGTTCGCCGGGAGGCACTGAAGCTTTCTTT. It codes for CASSSPGGTEAFF.

On this clonotype itself: A read error may account for a junction end that differs from germline. The chain couples TRBV2 to TRBJ1-5; TRBD1 agrees at 7 bases. Germline values: CDR1 SNHLY, CDR2 FYNNEI. The CDR3 spans 15 residues. CDR3 DNA sequence: TGTGTCAGCAAACAGGGGACTGGCTTCGATCAGCCCCAGCATTTT. This sequence encodes CVSKQGTGFDQPQHF.

The gene calls are TRBV3-1 and TRBJ2-7, with 7 bases matching TRBD1. J was trimmed by 3 bases and V by 4 bases; bases with no gene match: 9. The germline V gene encodes CDR1 LGHDT and CDR2 YNNKEL (reference sequence). The CDR3 length is 15 residues. The CDR3 sequence: CASSPGTEPYYEQYF. CDR3 nucleotides: TGTGCCAGCAGCCCCGGGACAGAACCCTACTACGAGCAGTACTTC.

This clonotype was found a few times. The rearrangement uses TRBV7-9 and TRBJ2-7; 10 bases are shared with TRBD1. The CDR3 totals 15 residues. Looked up from germline, CDR1 is SEHNR and CDR2 is FQNEAQ (reference sequence). V was clipped by 3 bases and J by 5 bases; unmatched bases: 7. Written as DNA, the CDR3 is TGTGCCAGCAGCTTCAAGGGACAGGGGAGCCACGAGCAGTACTTC. Its translation: CASSFKGQGSHEQYF.

This clonotype was picked up one time. This chain joins TRBV5-1 and TRBJ2-7; D perhaps matches TRBD1 (5 bases). The CDR3 covers 15 residues. Trimming took off 3 bases at V and 3 bases at J, with 16 bases between the two ends. Germline assignment: CDR1 SGHRS and CDR2 YFSETQ. This chain's CDR3 is CASSYSDTIYYEQYF. The CDR3 DNA sequence: TGCGCCAGCAGCTATTCGGACACCATCTACTACGAGCAGTACTTC.

This clonotype was observed a few times. The gene calls are TRBV6-5 and TRBJ1-1; the match to TRBD1 covers 8 bases. V shed 4 bases and J 4 bases; nucleotides not matched to a gene: 5. The CDR3 length is 14 residues. The germline V gene has CDR1 MNHEY and CDR2 SVGAGI. The CDR3 bases are TGTGCCAGCAGTTCAGGGGGCGGGGGCACTGAAGCTTTCTTT. Translated: CASSSGGGGTEAFF.

The J gene is TRBJ2-5, the V gene TRBV6-1, with unresolved D. The V end was cut by 6 bases, the J end by 7 bases, with 15 bases between. The CDR3 is made up of 13 amino acids. CDR1 is MNHNS, CDR2 SASEGT, per germline. CDR3 sequence: CASSQELKGTQYF. DNA of the CDR3: TGTGCCAGCAGCCAAGAGCTGAAAGGGACCCAGTACTTC.

The rearrangement joins TRBV30 to TRBJ2-2; D may be TRBD1 (5 bases). V gave up 0 bases and J gave up 3 bases, with 14 bases separating them. Germline CDR1 reads GTSNPN; CDR2 reads SVGIG (reference sequence). The CDR3 consists of 16 residues. The CDR3 DNA sequence: TGTGCCTGGAGTGTACCAGGGCCCCTGGACACCGGGGAGCTGTTTTTT. This gives the protein CAWSVPGPLDTGELFF.

This sequence joins TRBV6-1 and TRBJ2-3; a weak D match, TRBD1 (6 bases). Trimming stripped 10 bases from V and 3 bases from J, with 14 bases between. The germline CDR1 and CDR2 sequences are MNHNS and SASEGT. This CDR3 comprises 13 residues. The DNA of the CDR3 is TGTGCCACCCTTCAGGGGAGAACAGATACGCAGTATTTT. Protein sequence: CATLQGRTDTQYF.

The gene calls are TRBV20-1 and TRBJ2-5; 8 bases fit TRBD2. The CDR3 loop spans 13 amino acids. Germline trimming cut 6 bases from V and 2 bases from J; bases unmatched to any gene: 5. Germline loops: CDR1 DFQATT, CDR2 SNEGSKA (reference sequence). CDR3 region: CSAGGGRQETQYF. CDR3 coding DNA: TGCAGTGCCGGGGGGGGGAGGCAAGAGACCCAGTACTTC.

This sequence joins TRBV7-9 and TRBJ1-6; D might be TRBD1 (5 bases). Germline V lookup: CDR1 SEHNR, CDR2 FQNEAQ (reference sequence). The CDR3 is 16 residues long. Trimming left V 6 bases short and J 9 bases short, with 21 bases between. CDR3 region: CASSAIGTAGSSPLHF. The CDR3, as DNA: TGTGCCAGCAGTGCAATCGGGACGGCGGGTAGTTCACCCCTCCACTTT.

This clonotype was found a few times. The V gene is TRBV2, the J gene TRBJ1-3; D call uncertain. Per germline, CDR1 SNHLY and CDR2 FYNNEI. V was shortened by 3 bases and J by 7 bases, with 7 bases between the two germline ends. CDR3 length: 12 amino acids. In DNA form, the CDR3 reads TGTGCCAGCAGTGACGGCCGGAACACCATATATTTT. It yields the protein CASSDGRNTIYF.